This T cell receptor (beta chain) was identified in a study of cytomegalovirus exposure and HLA in healthy donors. The PCR made use of 60 Vbeta and 13 Jbeta primers. Profiled with immunoSEQ multiplex PCR; TCRdb holds only in-frame clones, not every one. Among 180,000 or so clones listed, about 82% were seen once. Study-level points and caveats: Among immune exposure information, only CMV serostatus was available.

Donors showed nominal health when sampled, although they likely had unrecorded immune exposures. The V and J ends lost 5 bases and 2 bases, in that order; junction bases with no gene match: 5. Looked up from germline, CDR1 is SSHAT and CDR2 is FNYEAQ (reference sequence). The CDR3 has 15 amino acids. As for this clone: Antigen specificity is unknown.

Sequenced material: PBMCs. The chain links TRBV7-7 to TRBJ2-3; 9 bases agree with TRBD1. This TCR derives from a woman between 25 and 40 years old in good health and CMV-seronegative. The CDR3: CASSTGQGITDTQYF. As DNA, the CDR3 is TGTGCCAGCAGCACCGGACAGGGGATCACAGATACGCAGTATTTT.